This T cell receptor (beta chain) comes out of a study of CD8 T cells in cerebrospinal fluid in Alzheimer's disease. 10X single-cell V(D)J and 5' gene-expression libraries profiled CSF cells. Reanalyzing the 10x single-cell sequencing reads, TCRdb keeps one entry per CDR3 protein, without DNA. Its listing shows over a thousand distinct CDR3 sequences. This clonotype is deemed medium-sized by its frequency. The CDR3 covers 14 residues. Germline V lookup: CDR1 SGHRS, CDR2 YFSETQ. Droplet-based sequencing used CSF cells sorted as live with a live/dead marker. The material sequenced was cerebrospinal fluid. J is TRBJ2-7 and V is TRBV5-1; without DNA, the TCRdb call of TRBD1 cannot be checked. The clonotype was recovered from a human donor with mild cognitive impairment. This CDR3 is CASSPERPGYEQYF.